This T cell receptor beta chain was obtained from a study of beta chain features in type 1 diabetes. Only a few counts were recorded for this clone. Reverse transcribing all isolated RNA meant expressed TCRB transcripts were sequenced. There were approximately 3.7 million reads on average in the naive, central memory and regulatory T cell samples. The repertoire was sequenced with immunoSEQ multiplex PCR; TCRdb's copy has only in-frame clones and lacks some. The data contain roughly 400,000 clones, around 15% of them singletons. The CDR3 is 14 residues long. Looked up from germline, CDR1 is MNHEY and CDR2 is SMNVEV (reference sequence). The junction had 6 bases not matched to a gene; V was cut back by 6 bases and J by 2 bases.

The receptor was derived from a woman aged 18-29 years in good health. The chain joins TRBV27 to TRBJ2-5; TRBD1 aligns across 7 bases. Sequenced input: naive CD4+ T cells from blood. The CDR3 spells CASSRTGSQETQYF. CDR3 sequence (DNA): TGTGCCAGCAGCCGGACAGGTTCTCAAGAGACCCAGTACTTC.